The next 4 T cell receptor beta chains were all read from a single sample in a study of regulatory dendritic cells for organ transplantation. Data came from immunoSEQ multiplex PCR; TCRdb stores just in-frame clones and leaves some out. The table lists tens of thousands of clones, about 79% of them singletons, with about 0.96% in the top ten. Sequences were obtained from memory CD4+ T cells from blood. Subset described: CD45RO+ memory T cells. Receptors were obtained from a human donor in good health.

The genes are TRBV7-9 and TRBJ1-3; D ambiguous. Germline CDR1 and CDR2: SEHNR and FQNEAQ (reference sequence). The V end lost 1 base, the J end lost 0 bases, and 10 bases lay between the germline ends. This CDR3 has 16 amino acids. CDR3 loop: CASSLEAVLSGNTIYF. The CDR3 nucleotides read TGTGCCAGCAGCTTAGAGGCGGTACTCTCTGGAAACACCATATATTTT.

The chain joins TRBV6-4 to TRBJ2-3; 13 bases align to TRBD2. CDR3 length equals 14 residues. Trimming took 6 bases from V and 5 from J; bases not matched to a gene: 2. Germline V CDR1 and CDR2: MRHNA, SNTAGT. CDR3 sequence: CASSWTSGGDTQYF. CDR3 coding DNA: TGTGCCAGCAGCTGGACTAGCGGGGGAGATACGCAGTATTTT.

The chain couples TRBV7-8 to TRBJ2-1, with TRBD1 matching 11 bases. With V trimmed by 10 bases and J by 4 bases, 3 bases remained unmatched. This CDR3 comprises 13 residues. Germline CDR1 is SGHVS and CDR2 is FQNEAQ. The DNA of the CDR3 is TGTGCCACCGGACAGGGGGCATACAATGAGCAGTTCTTC. Its protein is CATGQGAYNEQFF.

J is TRBJ1-6 and V is TRBV2, with 7 bases aligning to TRBD1. The length of the CDR3 is 13 residues. Germline CDR1 SNHLY, CDR2 FYNNEI. The trim removed 5 bases at V and 11 bases at J, leaving 6 bases unmatched. The DNA of the CDR3 is TGTGCCAGCAGTTCCACGGGACAGACACCCCTCCACTTT. Translating gives CASSSTGQTPLHF.